The text below deals with one TCR beta chain. This sample stems from a study of cytomegalovirus exposure and HLA in healthy donors. PCR primers comprised 60 Vbeta and 13 Jbeta primers. Sequencing used immunoSEQ multiplex PCR; TCRdb keeps in-frame clones, though not all of them. The table lists about 170,000 clones, 80% of them singletons. Trimming cost V 1 base and J 2 bases, with 14 bases left between them. Germline CDR1 and CDR2: SGHVS and FNYEAQ. The CDR3 has 16 residues. This TCR derives from a woman between 45 and 60 years old in good health and CMV-seropositive. This rearrangement joins TRBV7-6 to TRBJ1-1; D gene uncertain. Sequenced sample: PBMCs. The CDR3: CASSLEADIVNTEAFF. DNA of the CDR3: TGTGCCAGCAGCTTAGAAGCTGACATTGTAAACACTGAAGCTTTCTTT.